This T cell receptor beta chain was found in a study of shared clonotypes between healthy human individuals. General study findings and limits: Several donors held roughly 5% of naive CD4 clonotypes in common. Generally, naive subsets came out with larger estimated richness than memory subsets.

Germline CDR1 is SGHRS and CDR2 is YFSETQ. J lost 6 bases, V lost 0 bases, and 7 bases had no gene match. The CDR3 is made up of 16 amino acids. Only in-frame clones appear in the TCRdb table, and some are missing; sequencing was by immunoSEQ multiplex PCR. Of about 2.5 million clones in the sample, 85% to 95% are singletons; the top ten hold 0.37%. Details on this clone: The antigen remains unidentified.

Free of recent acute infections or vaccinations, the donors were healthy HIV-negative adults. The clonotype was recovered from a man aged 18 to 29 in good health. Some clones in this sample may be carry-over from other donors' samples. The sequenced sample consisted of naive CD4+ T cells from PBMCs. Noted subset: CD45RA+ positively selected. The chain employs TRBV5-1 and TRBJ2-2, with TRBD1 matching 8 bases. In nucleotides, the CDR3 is TGCGCCAGCAGCTTGGTCGGAGGACAGGGTGCCGGGGAGCTGTTTTTT. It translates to CASSLVGGQGAGELFF.